This T cell receptor (beta chain) was recovered during a study of blood T cell repertoires in COVID-19. As for the study in general: T cells, B-cell-depleted T cells, or PBMCs supplied cDNA or gDNA.

V was cut by 2 bases and J by 7 bases, with 12 bases left in between. The germline V gene has CDR1 MNHEY and CDR2 SVGAGI. The CDR3 totals 15 residues. Sequenced by immunoSEQ multiplex PCR; TCRdb stores in-frame clones only, minus some. The table includes about 200,000 clones, 70% to 90% detected once. The source of this sequence is a man aged 55 to 70 with acute or convalescent COVID-19. The sample comprised peripheral blood. This chain links TRBV6-5 with TRBJ1-6; no firm D call. The DNA of the CDR3 is TGTGCCAGCAGTTACGCGGCCGCCCAAAATTCACCCCTCCACTTT. Encoded protein: CASSYAAAQNSPLHF.